Sequencing of this T cell receptor beta chain was carried out in a study of tumor-infiltrating lymphocytes in primary liver carcinoma. Study summary: Recorded tumor stage was T1-T3 N0M0, with diameters of about 4.2 to 10 cm. Productive TCRbeta read yields ran from roughly 3.6 to 7.1 million per sample and were similar between tissues. Study findings and constraints: Tumor samples exhibited a significantly greater top-250-clone fraction than blood samples (p = 0.039).

Total RNA and DNA came together from around 18-30 mg of bulk tissue without cell sorting. Patients underwent resection of primary liver carcinoma. Reverse transcription of approximately 500 ng total RNA with a constant-region primer produced TCR beta cDNA. Slightly modified ARM-PCR with three nested multiplex PCR rounds yielded TCR beta libraries. A C-beta reverse primer and TRBV1-TRBV30 forward primers served in each of the first two PCR rounds, at 9 to 10 cycles apiece. Each CDR3 protein is one row after TCRdb ran MiXCR on the multiplex PCR reads. The profile shows about 120,000 distinct CDR3 sequences, around 70% of them singletons. This clonotype was seen only once. Antigen unknown. The CDR3 does not close with the conserved phenylalanine or tryptophan, likely indicating a read error. With 3 bases removed from V and 4 bases from J, the gap between germline ends came to 6 bases. CDR3 size: 12 residues. Germline-derived CDR1 and CDR2 are MNHEY and SVGEGT.

Material: tumor-adjacent normal liver tissue. The chain has TRBV6-2 or TRBV6-3 and TRBJ1-1; D gene uncertain. This sequence originates from an older woman with primary liver carcinoma and hepatitis B virus infection. The CDR3: CASSYLSTEAFL. The CDR3 nucleotides read TGTGCCAGCAGTTATCTGAGCACTGAAGCTTTCCTT.